This T cell receptor (beta chain) was captured in a study of T-cell memory formation after mild COVID-19. Study overall: TCR clusters were largely donor specific. Regarding the study as a whole: A subset of responding clones appeared in pre-infection memory, suggesting cross-reactive memory joined.

Trimming took off 5 bases at V and 0 bases at J, with 8 bases between the two ends. The CDR3 has 14 amino acids. The germline V gene has CDR1 SEHNR and CDR2 FQNEAQ (reference sequence). In regard to this clonotype: The antigen remains unidentified.

Using constant-segment primers, 5'RACE produced TCR alpha and TCR beta cDNA libraries carrying sample barcodes and UMIs. TCRdb independently ran MiXCR on the 5' RACE reads; one entry per CDR3 protein. This table has about 430,000 distinct CDR3 sequences, 18% appearing once. This TCR came from a man aged 18 to 30 who had mild COVID-19 (a few samples of this study predate the infection). Cell type and time point are not known. Sequences were obtained from PBMCs or a T cell subset sorted from them (not recorded which). The chain carries TRBV7-9 and TRBJ1-5; D may be TRBD1 (5 bases). CDR3 sequence reads: CASSRGISNQPQHF. The CDR3 region has the DNA TGTGCCAGCAGCCGGGGGATTAGCAATCAGCCCCAGCATTTT.